The 13 T cell receptor beta chains given below trace back to one sample, sequenced in a study of shared clonotypes between healthy human individuals. Here immunoSEQ multiplex PCR was the method, and the copy in TCRdb shows in-frame clones only, minus some. The sample has roughly 1,500,000 clones; 98% are singletons. Sequenced sample: naive CD4+ T cells sorted from blood. Regarding subset: CD45RA+ positively selected. These receptors came from a man aged 30 to 39 in good health.

The chain joins TRBV7-9 to TRBJ2-3; a weak D match, TRBD1 (6 bases). CDR1 and CDR2 (germline): SEHNR, FQNEAQ (reference sequence). The CDR3 has 14 amino acids. Between the trimmed V and J ends, which lost 5 bases and 6 bases, there was a span of 15 bases. The CDR3 nucleotides are TGTGCCAGCAGCAACAGGGCTGTGACGGATACGCAGTATTTT. Protein product: CASSNRAVTDTQYF.

The chain employs TRBV7-9 and TRBJ2-7; 10 nucleotides line up with TRBD2. Unmatched junction bases numbered 8, after V lost 2 bases and J lost 4 bases. CDR3 size: 16 residues. Germline CDR1 reads SEHNR; CDR2 reads FQNEAQ (reference sequence). CDR3 in DNA: TGTGCCAGCAGCTTACCCAGCGGGAGGGCCGGTTACGAGCAGTACTTC. Its translation is CASSLPSGRAGYEQYF.

The chain joins TRBV2 to TRBJ2-1; possible D gene TRBD2, 5 bases. V was cut by 6 bases and J by 3 bases, with 12 bases left in between. Germline CDR1 is SNHLY and CDR2 is FYNNEI. This CDR3 has 14 amino acids. The CDR3 bases are TGTGCCAGCAGAACTAGAGCTAACTACAATGAGCAGTTCTTC. Its translation is CASRTRANYNEQFF.

This clone was recorded a few times. V and J are TRBV30 and TRBJ1-1; 8 bases line up with TRBD1. The trim removed 4 bases at V and 6 bases at J, leaving 7 bases unmatched. This CDR3 contains 13 residues. Germline lookup yields CDR1 GTSNPN and CDR2 SVGIG (reference sequence). The CDR3 sequence is CAWTDRGGPEAFF. CDR3 in DNA: TGTGCCTGGACCGACAGGGGTGGCCCTGAAGCTTTCTTT.

The chain is built from TRBV25-1 and TRBJ2-1; TRBD2 agrees at 13 bases. The CDR3 is 18 residues long. V lost 8 bases, J lost 7 bases, and 17 bases stayed unmatched. The germline V gene encodes CDR1 MGHDK and CDR2 SYGVNS. CDR3 in DNA: TGTGCCAGCGAAGGGGGACTAGCGGGACTCGTTGTTGGGAATGAGCAGTTCTTC. Translated: CASEGGLAGLVVGNEQFF.

About this clone: This sample includes further DNA sequences coding for the same CDR3. Here the CDR3 reads CASRDGNQPQHF. CDR3 DNA sequence: TGTGCCAGTAGGGACGGTAATCAGCCCCAGCATTTT. The genes are TRBV19 and TRBJ1-5; D gene ambiguous. V dropped 6 bases and J dropped 4 bases, with 7 bases sitting between them. Germline CDR1 is LNHDA and CDR2 is SQIVND (reference sequence). The CDR3 spans 12 residues.

A note on this clone: At the DNA level, this CDR3 is encoded by other sequences in the same sample as well. The CDR3 spells CASSYAGGPYNEQFF. DNA for the CDR3: TGTGCCAGCAGTTACGCTGGCGGCCCCTACAATGAGCAGTTCTTC. J is TRBJ2-1 and V is TRBV6-5; no definite D call. This CDR3 has 15 amino acids. Per germline, CDR1 MNHEY and CDR2 SVGAGI. V was pared by 2 bases and J by 2 bases, with 10 bases between.

The chain employs TRBV18 and TRBJ1-1; 7 bases are shared with TRBD1. V was pared by 4 bases and J by 1 base, with 6 bases of the junction left unmatched. The germline gives CDR1 KGHSH, CDR2 LQKENI. CDR3 length equals 15 residues. CDR3 sequence: CASSLGDSRNTEAFF. DNA for the CDR3: TGTGCCAGCTCACTAGGGGACAGTAGGAACACTGAAGCTTTCTTT.

This chain joins TRBV7-8 and TRBJ2-3, with D maybe TRBD2 (6 bases). Trimming took off 2 bases at V and 3 bases at J, with 12 bases between the two ends. Germline lookup yields CDR1 SGHVS and CDR2 FQNEAQ. CDR3 length equals 15 residues. CDR3 protein: CASSLTGLGTDTQYF. DNA for the CDR3: TGTGCCAGCAGCTTAACGGGACTCGGAACAGATACGCAGTATTTT.

The gene calls are TRBV18 and TRBJ1-4; perhaps TRBD1 as D (6 bases). There are 14 residues in the CDR3. CDR1 is KGHSH and CDR2 is LQKENI in the germline V gene. Between the trimmed V and J ends, which lost 2 bases and 16 bases, there was a span of 20 bases. The CDR3 protein is CASSPGGGGISQFF. The DNA of the CDR3 is TGTGCCAGCTCACCAGGAGGAGGGGGAATCTCTCAGTTTTTT.

This chain joins TRBV7-3 and TRBJ2-2; 15 bases align to TRBD2. Germline loops: CDR1 SGHTA, CDR2 FQGTGA. V gave up 5 bases and J gave up 4 bases; unmatched junction bases: 2. This CDR3 comprises 16 residues. CDR3 sequence reads: CASSRTSGRATGELFF. In DNA form, the CDR3 reads TGTGCCAGCAGCAGGACTAGCGGGAGGGCCACCGGGGAGCTGTTTTTT.

This clone was found once. The rearrangement uses TRBV7-8 and TRBJ2-3; tentative D call: TRBD2 (6 bases). V was clipped by 5 bases and J by 1 base, with 19 bases between them. Germline CDR1 SGHVS, CDR2 FQNEAQ. This CDR3 comprises 17 residues. In nucleotides, the CDR3 is TGTGCCAGCAGCCCCCGTGGAGGCGGGAATCGCACAGATACGCAGTATTTT. Its translation is CASSPRGGGNRTDTQYF.

This clone was seen a handful of times. The same CDR3 is also encoded by other DNA sequences in this sample. V gene TRBV6-5 combines with J gene TRBJ2-2, with D unclear. V lost 0 bases and J 1 base, leaving 3 bases between the germline ends. This CDR3 contains 14 residues. Germline V gene sequence: CDR1 MNHEY, CDR2 SVGAGI. Here the CDR3 DNA reads TGTGCCAGCAGTTACTCTGGGAACACCGGGGAGCTGTTTTTT. Its translation: CASSYSGNTGELFF.